Listed here is a single T cell receptor beta chain. No antigen is known for it. The source of the sample is a study of graft-versus-host responses after intestinal transplantation. Study background: For two to four years after anti-thymocyte globulin induction, all recipients took tacrolimus and steroids.

Study conclusions and caveats: Allografts carried high graft-versus-host to host-versus-graft clonal ratios in patients having graft-donor T cell macrochimerism. The authors found GvH clones in recipient marrow, some appearing first in ileum or blood.

The CDR3 covers 16 residues. The data were produced by immunoSEQ multiplex PCR, yet TCRdb's version contains in-frame clones alone and is incomplete. This sample has around 110,000 clones, with 75% to 95% found just once. The origin of this receptor is a human donor who received an intestinal transplant. J is TRBJ1-5 and V is TRBV21-1; the table's D call of TRBD1 was not tested on the DNA. TRBV21-1 is a recognized pseudogene. Sample: unstimulated CD4+ T cells sorted from spleen or lymph node cells, taken before intestinal transplant. The CDR3 coding sequence is TGTGCCAGCAGCGCACCGGGACAGGGTGAAAATCAGCCCCAGCATTTT. Amino acids: CASSAPGQGENQPQHF.